A single sample gave rise to the 7 T cell receptor beta chains below, sequenced in a study of T cell repertoires in cytomegalovirus infection. One entry per CDR3 protein, called by TCRdb with MiXCR from the reads. The sample includes some 800,000 distinct CDR3 sequences, 25% to 35% of them seen just once. Their target antigens are unknown. The sequences come from cultured CD8+ T cells from PBMCs, collected from culture after CMV antigen stimulation. These receptors all stem from a human donor in good health (CMV status not recorded). Some clones in this sample may be carry-over from other donors' samples.

This clonotype showed up just once. This rearrangement joins TRBV15 to TRBJ1-2, with D possibly TRBD1 on 5 matching bases. The CDR3 extends over 16 amino acids. Germline V gene lookup returns CDR1 LNHNV and CDR2 YYDKDF (reference sequence). V lost 4 bases and J 1 base, leaving 16 bases between the germline ends. CDR3 sequence reads: CATSINRDGNNYGYTF. In DNA form, the CDR3 reads TGTGCCACCAGCATTAATCGGGACGGTAATAACTATGGCTACACCTTC.

The chain joins TRBV12-3 or TRBV12-4 to TRBJ1-5; 11 bases are a match to TRBD1. CDR3 length: 18 amino acids. V lost 6 bases to trimming and J lost 5 bases; unmatched junction nucleotides: 15. The CDR3 is CASRGDRGKPPIDQPQHF. Written as DNA, the CDR3 is TGTGCCAGCAGGGGGGACAGGGGGAAACCTCCGATCGATCAGCCCCAGCATTTT.

The chain is built from TRBV6-6 and TRBJ1-2; TRBD1 matches at 7 bases. The junction had 5 bases not matched to a gene; V was cut back by 0 bases and J by 4 bases. The CDR3 runs to 15 residues. Per germline, CDR1 MNHNY and CDR2 SVGAGI (reference sequence). CDR3 DNA: TGTGCCAGCAGTTACTCCCTTGGGGACAGCTATGGCTACACCTTC. Its protein is CASSYSLGDSYGYTF.

This clonotype was detected a few times. V is TRBV20-1 and J is TRBJ2-7; possibly TRBD2 for D (6 bases). The length of the CDR3 is 14 residues. In germline, CDR1 is DFQATT, CDR2 SNEGSKA (reference sequence). V lost 7 bases and J lost 6, with 22 bases in between. The DNA for the CDR3 is TGCAGTGTAAAGGGGACTGATGGGAGTCTCGAGCAGTACTTC. It specifies CSVKGTDGSLEQYF.

The chain has TRBV20-1 and TRBJ1-5; D is unclear. Looked up from germline, CDR1 is DFQATT and CDR2 is SNEGSKA (reference sequence). CDR3 size: 13 residues. V was clipped by 0 bases and J by 4 bases, with 7 bases between them. For the CDR3, the DNA is TGCAGTGCTAGAGATAGCGGGAATCAGCCCCAGCATTTT. Amino acids: CSARDSGNQPQHF.

This clonotype was seen only a few times. The chain carries TRBV27 and TRBJ2-7, with 9 bases aligning to TRBD1. The J segment lost 3 bases and the V segment lost 10 bases, leaving 25 bases of the junction unmatched. This CDR3 comprises 19 residues. Germline assignment: CDR1 MNHEY and CDR2 SMNVEV (reference sequence). As DNA, the CDR3 is TGTGCCACCGCCTCCAGTCTCCATACAGGGGGCTCCCCCTACTACGAGCAGTACGTC. Protein product: CATASSLHTGGSPYYEQYV.

This chain joins TRBV2 and TRBJ2-2; 9 positions agree with TRBD1. CDR3 size: 17 residues. Trimming took 6 bases from V and 5 from J; bases not matched to a gene: 13. The germline gives CDR1 SNHLY, CDR2 FYNNEI. The CDR3 DNA is TGTGCCAGCAGGGACAGGGGACACCTCGTAAGGACCGGGGAGCTGTTTTTT. This codes for CASRDRGHLVRTGELFF.